Here is one T cell receptor (beta chain) with its context. It has no known antigen specificity. The record has no base qualities; no much larger clone is one base away. The source of the sample is a study of PD-1 blockade in classical Hodgkin lymphoma (dated by TCRdb to about 2020). Describing the broader study: Nivolumab dosing was 3 mg/kg intravenously every 2 weeks, continuing until either disease progression or unacceptable toxicity. The study used CyTOF and TCR beta sequencing to define a peripheral blood immune signature of response to PD-1 blockade in classical Hodgkin lymphoma.

The study at large found these results: Lower diversity was observed in patients in whom nivolumab was started less than 1 year after ASCT, and these patients were excluded from later analyses so that confounding by immune reconstitution would be avoided. Baseline TCR diversity was reported to be lower in newly diagnosed patients than in healthy donors, and even lower in relapsed/refractory patients. The study covered only a single clinical trial cohort, and the causes of the repertoire differences, possibly disease activity or prior therapy, were still not defined. Among trial patients, those achieving complete response had baseline diversity similar to that of newly diagnosed patients, while diversity was significantly lower in partial responders and progressors. A significant rise by C4D1 was seen in CD4+ but not CD8+ TCR diversity (p=0.0027 vs p=0.16), with the rise being most apparent in complete responders (p=0.02).

Genomic DNA was isolated using the Qiagen DNeasy kit from unsorted PBMCs as well as from negatively selected CD4+ and CD8+ fractions. Using primers that anneal to V and J segments, immunoSEQ multiplex PCR amplified the TCR beta CDR3 regions. A synthetic immune receptor repertoire was used to minimize amplification bias, and remaining bias was computationally removed after sequencing. In the paper's pipeline: Custom Python scripts were used to quantify repertoire diversity as the Shannon entropy index. Unsorted, CD4+ and CD8+ repertoires were analyzed separately, except for combined analyses in which CD4+ and CD8+ sequences were merged in silico. A clone was considered expanded if an increase in frequency of at least 2-fold after treatment relative to C1D1 was found, and a pseudocount of 0.5 was applied to clones undetected at baseline. Singleton clones were defined as clones with 0 or 1 copy at C1D1, and non-singleton clones were defined as clones with 2 or more copies. Clones expanded in unsorted samples were assigned a CD4+, CD8+ or unknown annotation through matching of protein sequences in sorted samples from the same patient. Wilcoxon tests on paired samples were used to test diversity changes from C1D1 to C4D1. The table comes from immuneACCESS by way of TCRdb, which keeps in-frame sequences with V and J called. Part of the clones is missing from these tables; in studies checked, under half for an unresolved V gene and the rest for unknown reasons. For V, J and clone size, that table is used; D and trimming come from the DNA. The sample table records approximately 34,000 clones; 82% of these occur just once. Around a third of the sample lies in the top ten.

Relative to germline, V is 2 bases shorter and J is 3 bases shorter, with 11 bases between their ends. Including the terminal cysteine and phenylalanine, the CDR3 comprises 15 residues. The DNA shown is the 45-base CDR3, in frame from base 1. CDR1 is given as KGHSH and CDR2 as LQKENI, both from the germline V gene. The intended sense of this specimen's time point label: cycle 1 day 1 (C1D1), immediately before nivolumab initiation. All trial patients had relapsed after autologous stem cell transplantation, with cohorts A, B and C differing in prior brentuximab vedotin exposure. A total of roughly 57 patients with relapsed/refractory classical Hodgkin lymphoma made up the trial cohort, and each patient's best overall response was complete response, partial response or progressive disease. Trial patients were treated with single-agent nivolumab in the multi-cohort phase II CheckMate 205 trial. An independent review committee assessed best overall response by applying the 2007 International Working Group response criteria. PBMCs from the trial were collected at three points: immediately before nivolumab initiation (C1D1), and during therapy at cycle 2 day 1 and cycle 4 day 1. After peripheral blood was drawn into 8 mL Vacutainer Cell Preparation Tubes, PBMCs were isolated by centrifugation and then cryopreserved.

Recombination joined TRBV18 with TRBJ2-1; the D gene lacks a confident call. The sequencing used peripheral blood mononuclear cells (PBMCs), collected at baseline. The sequence came from a human donor with classical Hodgkin lymphoma. The CDR3 in this case is CASSPISGSYNEQFF. The DNA reads TGTGCCAGCTCACCAATATCGGGCAGCTACAATGAGCAGTTCTTC.